The entry below describes one TCR beta chain. Its antigen is unidentified. These data come from a study of cytomegalovirus exposure and HLA in healthy donors. Study results and limitations: Cytomegalovirus status was reportedly diagnosed by the classifier with high specificity and sensitivity. A few chains linked to CMV were shown in vitro to be specific for CMV antigens. The study put 150 to 200 TCR beta chains on its list as cytomegalovirus-associated.

V gave up 8 bases and J gave up 0 bases, with 12 bases separating them. This CDR3 comprises 14 residues. The germline CDR1 and CDR2 sequences are SNHLY and FYNNEI. Data came from immunoSEQ multiplex PCR; TCRdb stores just in-frame clones and leaves some out. The table includes over 250,000 clones, around 85% detected once. The chain links TRBV2 to TRBJ2-3, with a possible D match to TRBD2 (6 bases). Sequences were obtained from PBMCs. The clonotype comes from a woman aged 18-35 years in good health and CMV-seronegative. CDR3 amino acids: CASRTGLSTDTQYF. The CDR3 coding sequence is TGTGCCAGCCGAACGGGACTTAGCACAGATACGCAGTATTTT.